The 9 T cell receptor beta chains in this list originate from one sample, sequenced in a study of graft-versus-host responses after intestinal transplantation. What these receptors recognize is not known. Assay used: immunoSEQ multiplex PCR; TCRdb lists only in-frame clones, some missing. The data contain approximately 82,000 clones, roughly 93% of them singletons. The sample here was unstimulated CD8+ T cells sorted from spleen or lymph node cells, taken before transplant. Source of these receptors: a human donor who was the organ donor for an intestinal transplant.

The gene calls are TRBV29-1 and TRBJ1-2; 10 bases agree with TRBD1. Germline lookup yields CDR1 SQVTM and CDR2 ANQGSEA. Unmatched junction bases numbered 9, after V lost 6 bases and J lost 8 bases. The CDR3 is 13 residues long. The CDR3 spells CSVVPGQGPGYTF. CDR3 nucleotides: TGCAGCGTCGTTCCGGGACAGGGGCCCGGCTACACCTTC.

The chain links TRBV10-2 to TRBJ1-3, with TRBD1 matching over 8 bases. Germline lookup yields CDR1 WSHSY and CDR2 SAAADI. V lost 1 base to trimming and J lost 0 bases; unmatched junction nucleotides: 5. The CDR3 sequence is 17 residues long. CDR3 coding DNA: TGCGCCAGCAGTGAGTGGACAGGGAAGATCTCTGGAAACACCATATATTTT. This gives the protein CASSEWTGKISGNTIYF.

V usage is TRBV2 and J usage is TRBJ2-3; 8 nucleotides match TRBD2. The junction had 9 bases not matched to a gene; V was cut back by 8 bases and J by 2 bases. From germline, CDR1 is SNHLY and CDR2 FYNNEI. The CDR3 has 15 residues. The CDR3 protein is CASSGGRLYTDTQYF. CDR3 coding DNA: TGTGCCAGCTCTGGCGGGAGGTTATACACAGATACGCAGTATTTT.

The rearrangement links TRBV7-9 to TRBJ2-7; perhaps TRBD1 as D (6 bases). Trimming took off 5 bases at V and 2 bases at J, with 10 bases between the two ends. The CDR3 length is 13 residues. CDR1 SEHNR and CDR2 FQNEAQ come from the germline V gene (reference sequence). The CDR3, as DNA: TGTGCCAGCAGCCTGGGGACACCCTACGAGCAGTACTTC. Residues: CASSLGTPYEQYF.

V usage is TRBV9 and J usage is TRBJ2-3; 12 positions match TRBD2. The CDR3 has 17 amino acids. After removal of 3 bases from V and 0 bases from J, the junction contained 5 bases not matched to a gene. Germline CDR1 is SGDLS and CDR2 is YYNGEE. The CDR3 region is CASSAPTSGGSTDTQYF. For the CDR3, the DNA is TGTGCCAGCAGCGCTCCGACTAGCGGGGGTAGCACAGATACGCAGTATTTT. Full variable domain (remainder filled in from reference TRBV9 and TRBJ2-3): DSGVTQTPKHLITATGQRVTLRCSPRSGDLSVYWYQQSLDQGLQFLIQYYNGEERAKGNILERFSAQQFPDLHSELNLSSLELGDSALYFCASSAPTSGGSTDTQYFGPGTRLTVL.

The V call is TRBV4-1, the J call TRBJ2-2, with D possibly TRBD1 on 6 matching bases. Germline-derived CDR1 and CDR2 are MGHRA and YSYEKL. The CDR3 totals 15 residues. V lost 4 bases and J 8 bases, leaving 17 bases between the germline ends. In DNA form, the CDR3 reads TGCGCCAGCAGCCGCCCAGGGGACCCCGGAGGGGAGCTGTTTTTT. Translation: CASSRPGDPGGELFF.

CDR3 coding DNA: TGTGCCAGCAGTCACCCCGGTGCCATCTACGAGCAGTACTTC. Protein product: CASSHPGAIYEQYF. The chain carries TRBV6-5 and TRBJ2-5, with no clear D. The closer fit of TRBJ2-7 to the DNA end suggests the J call may be wrong. The CDR3 extends over 14 amino acids. CDR1 is MNHEY, CDR2 SVGAGI, per germline.

The chain links TRBV7-9 to TRBJ2-2, with a tentative D call TRBD2 (5 bases). With 3 bases removed from V and 3 bases from J, the gap between germline ends came to 14 bases. CDR3 size: 16 residues. Germline loops: CDR1 SEHNR, CDR2 FQNEAQ (reference sequence). Here the CDR3 DNA reads TGTGCCAGCAGCTTTATCGGACTTGGGTACACCGGGGAGCTGTTTTTT. Translation gives CASSFIGLGYTGELFF.

Here the CDR3 DNA reads TGTGCCAGCAGTTTACGATTCCGCATATGGACTTTTCAAGCCCAGTACTTC. The encoded protein is CASSLRFRIWTFQAQYF. The chain uses TRBV28 and TRBJ2-5, with D perhaps TRBD2 (5 bases). The CDR3 runs to 17 residues. V was shortened by 2 bases and J by 9 bases, with 25 bases between the two germline ends. Germline V gene sequence: CDR1 MDHEN, CDR2 SYDVKM.